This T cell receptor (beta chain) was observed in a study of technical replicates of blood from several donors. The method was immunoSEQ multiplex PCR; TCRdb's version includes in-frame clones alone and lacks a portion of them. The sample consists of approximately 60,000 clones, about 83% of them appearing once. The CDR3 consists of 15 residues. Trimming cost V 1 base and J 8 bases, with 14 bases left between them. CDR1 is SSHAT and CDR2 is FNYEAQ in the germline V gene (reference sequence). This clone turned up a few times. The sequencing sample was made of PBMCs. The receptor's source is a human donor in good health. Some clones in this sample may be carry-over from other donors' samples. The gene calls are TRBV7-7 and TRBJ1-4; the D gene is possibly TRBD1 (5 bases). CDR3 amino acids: CASSLGMAGLEKLFF. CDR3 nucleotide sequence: TGTGCCAGCAGCTTAGGTATGGCAGGGTTGGAAAAACTGTTTTTT.